One sample yielded the 13 T cell receptor beta chains listed below, sequenced in a study of T cell responses to AZD1222 COVID-19 vaccine (dated by TCRdb to the early 2020s). The time point label here, explained by the study, means: baseline before first vaccination. Receptor libraries were prepared by the immunoSEQ multiplex PCR assay. The table comes from immuneACCESS by way of TCRdb, which keeps in-frame sequences with V and J called. Part of the clones is missing from these tables; in studies checked, under half for an unresolved V gene and the rest for unknown reasons. Recorded for this sample are fewer than 100,000 clones; just over 90% of them occurred a single time. The top ten constitute over 9.5% of the sample. The starting material was peripheral blood, obtained on day 0 of AZD1222 vaccination. Source of these receptors: an adult in good health.

The chain recombines TRBV5-1 with TRBJ2-7; D gene uncertain. The V end was cut by 0 bases, the J end by 5 bases, with 12 bases between. The CDR3 totals 14 residues. The germline gives CDR1 SGHRS, CDR2 YFSETQ. CDR3 in DNA: TGCGCCAGCAGCTTGGGACTGGGCTTCAACGAGCAGTACTTC. It translates to CASSLGLGFNEQYF.

The chain employs TRBV30 and TRBJ1-4; 9 nucleotides align to TRBD1. The CDR3 has 14 amino acids. With 2 bases clipped from V and 7 bases from J, the junction kept 5 bases outside the gene matches. Germline loops: CDR1 GTSNPN, CDR2 SVGIG (reference sequence). The CDR3 reads CAWSRGTGSEKLFF. The CDR3 DNA reads TGTGCCTGGAGTCGCGGGACAGGGTCTGAAAAACTGTTTTTT.

This clone turned up a few times. V gene TRBV10-2 combines with J gene TRBJ1-5; 8 bases are a match to TRBD1. The CDR3 consists of 16 residues. V shed 0 bases and J 0 bases; nucleotides not matched to a gene: 1. Germline V gene lookup returns CDR1 WSHSY and CDR2 SAAADI. This CDR3 is CASSESGTGSNQPQHF. CDR3 in DNA: TGCGCCAGCAGTGAGTCAGGGACAGGTAGCAATCAGCCCCAGCATTTT.

The genes are TRBV5-1 and TRBJ1-2, with a possible D match to TRBD1 (5 bases). The CDR3 consists of 14 residues. CDR1 and CDR2 (germline): SGHRS, YFSETQ. Trimming took off 4 bases at V and 6 bases at J, with 16 bases between the two ends. CDR3 DNA sequence: TGCGCCAGCAGCCCGGCCGGGACGGCCAATGGCTACACCTTC. As protein: CASSPAGTANGYTF.

This clone was found once. This chain links TRBV12-3 or TRBV12-4 with TRBJ2-1; D unclear. Trimming left V 6 bases short and J 5 bases short, with 8 bases between. The CDR3 spans 12 residues. DNA for the CDR3: TGTGCCAGCAGGTCGACCAACAATGAGCAGTTCTTC. Protein product: CASRSTNNEQFF.

This chain connects TRBV11-2 to TRBJ2-4; D is perhaps TRBD2 (6 bases). The CDR3 is 12 residues long. The germline V gene has CDR1 SGHAT and CDR2 FQNNGV. With 5 bases removed from V and 8 bases from J, the gap between germline ends came to 10 bases. CDR3 region: CASSLGGDIQYF. The CDR3 DNA follows: TGTGCCAGCAGCCTCGGCGGGGACATTCAGTACTTC.

This rearrangement joins TRBV5-1 to TRBJ1-3; no clear D gene. V shed 3 bases and J shed 3 bases, with 13 bases lying between them. The CDR3 contains 15 residues. CDR1 is SGHRS and CDR2 is YFSETQ in the germline V gene. CDR3 DNA: TGCGCCAGCAGCTCGTCAGCAGGATTTGGAAACACCATATATTTT. This gives the protein CASSSSAGFGNTIYF.

This clone was seen only once. V gene TRBV29-1 combines with J gene TRBJ1-2, with 8 bases identical to TRBD1. The length of the CDR3 is 13 residues. Trimming cost V 4 bases and J 4 bases; bases outside gene matches: 5. Germline assignment: CDR1 SQVTM and CDR2 ANQGSEA. The DNA for the CDR3 is TGCAGCGTTGGGACAGGGTCAGCCTATGGCTACACCTTC. Translating it yields CSVGTGSAYGYTF.

This clone has just one count. CDR3 region: CASRGSGANVLTF. CDR3 DNA: TGCGCCAGCAGAGGGTCTGGGGCCAACGTCCTGACTTTC. The chain carries TRBV5-1 and TRBJ2-6; D is unresolved. CDR1 is SGHRS, CDR2 YFSETQ, per germline. The CDR3 is made up of 13 amino acids. V lost 5 bases to trimming and J lost 1 base, with 4 bases between them.

This chain links TRBV18 with TRBJ2-7; D ambiguous. Germline CDR1 is KGHSH and CDR2 is LQKENI. V shed 0 bases and J shed 2 bases, with 8 bases lying between them. The CDR3 is made up of 14 amino acids. The CDR3 DNA reads as TGTGCCAGCTCACCACCGGGCGGAACCTACGAGCAGTACTTC. Encoded protein: CASSPPGGTYEQYF. The variable domain in full, with the rest retrieved from reference TRBV18 and TRBJ2-7, is NAGVMQNPRHLVRRRGQEARLRCSPMKGHSHVYWYRQLPEEGLKFMVYLQKENIIDESGMPKERFSAEFPKEGPSILRIQQVVRGDSAAYFCASSPPGGTYEQYFGPGTRLTVT.

The rearrangement links TRBV9 to TRBJ1-1; maybe TRBD1 (5 bases). Germline V lookup: CDR1 SGDLS, CDR2 YYNGEE. Trimming stripped 3 bases from V and 1 base from J, with 7 bases between. CDR3 size: 13 residues. The CDR3 DNA is TGTGCCAGCAGCGCTGGACAGAACACTGAAGCTTTCTTT. Translating it yields CASSAGQNTEAFF.

The chain combines TRBV9 with TRBJ2-1, with 12 positions matching TRBD2. Unmatched junction bases numbered 8, after V lost 0 bases and J lost 7 bases. Per germline, CDR1 SGDLS and CDR2 YYNGEE. The CDR3 length is 17 residues. The CDR3 spells CASSVGPSGGVWNEQFF. CDR3 DNA: TGTGCCAGCAGCGTAGGTCCTAGCGGGGGGGTATGGAATGAGCAGTTCTTC.

This chain uses TRBV20-1 with TRBJ2-1; D ambiguous. CDR1 and CDR2 (germline): DFQATT, SNEGSKA (reference sequence). CDR3 length: 11 amino acids. The ends were cut back, 2 bases at V and 5 bases at J, with 4 bases in the middle. The CDR3 bases are TGCAGTGCTAGAATTAACAATGAGCAGTTCTTC. Amino acid sequence: CSARINNEQFF.